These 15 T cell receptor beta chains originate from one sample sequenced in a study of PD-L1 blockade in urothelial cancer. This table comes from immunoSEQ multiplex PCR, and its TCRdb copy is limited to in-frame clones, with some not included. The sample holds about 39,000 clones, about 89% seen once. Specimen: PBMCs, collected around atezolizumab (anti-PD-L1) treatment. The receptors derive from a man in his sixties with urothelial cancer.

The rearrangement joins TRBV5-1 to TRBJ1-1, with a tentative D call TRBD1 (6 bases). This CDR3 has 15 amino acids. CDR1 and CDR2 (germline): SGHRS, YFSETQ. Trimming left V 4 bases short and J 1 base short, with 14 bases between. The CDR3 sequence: CASSPGGARNTEAFF. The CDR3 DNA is TGCGCCAGCAGCCCCGGGGGGGCTAGGAACACTGAAGCTTTCTTT.

The CDR3 protein is CASSQEGLAAAQETQYF. CDR3 bases: TGTGCCAGCAGCCAAGAGGGGCTAGCGGCCGCCCAAGAGACCCAGTACTTC. V and J are TRBV4-2 and TRBJ2-5; 7 nucleotides agree with TRBD2. The CDR3 is made up of 17 amino acids. The V and J ends lost 0 bases and 1 base, in that order; junction bases with no gene match: 8. Germline assignment: CDR1 LGHNA and CDR2 YNFKEQ.

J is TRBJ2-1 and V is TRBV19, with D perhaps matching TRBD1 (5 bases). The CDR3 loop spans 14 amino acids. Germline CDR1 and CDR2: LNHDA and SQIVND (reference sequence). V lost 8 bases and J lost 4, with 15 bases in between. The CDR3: CASSPQGLYNEQFF. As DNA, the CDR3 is TGTGCCAGTTCCCCTCAGGGCCTTTACAATGAGCAGTTCTTC.

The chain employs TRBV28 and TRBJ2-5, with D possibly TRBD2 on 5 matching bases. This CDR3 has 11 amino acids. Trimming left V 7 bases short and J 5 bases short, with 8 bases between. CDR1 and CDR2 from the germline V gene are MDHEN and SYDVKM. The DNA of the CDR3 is TGTGCCAGCAAGAGGGAGGAGACCCAGTACTTC. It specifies CASKREETQYF.

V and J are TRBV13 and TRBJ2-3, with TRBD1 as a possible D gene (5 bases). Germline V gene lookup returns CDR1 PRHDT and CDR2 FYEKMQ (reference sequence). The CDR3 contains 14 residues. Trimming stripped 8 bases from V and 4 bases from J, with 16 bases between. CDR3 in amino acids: CASDSGHRADTQYF. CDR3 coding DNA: TGTGCCAGCGACTCAGGGCATCGGGCAGATACGCAGTATTTT. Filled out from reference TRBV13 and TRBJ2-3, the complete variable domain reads AAGVIQSPRHLIKEKRETATLKCYPIPRHDTVYWYQQGPGQDPQFLISFYEKMQSDKGSIPDRFSAQQFSDYHSELNMSSLELGDSALYFCASDSGHRADTQYFGPGTRLTVL.

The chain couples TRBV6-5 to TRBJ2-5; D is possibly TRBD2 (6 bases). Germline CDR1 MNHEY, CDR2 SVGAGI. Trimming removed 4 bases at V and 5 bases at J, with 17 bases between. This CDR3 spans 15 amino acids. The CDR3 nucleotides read TGTGCCAGCAGTTCCGGGGTTACTGGAGGGGAGACCCAGTACTTC. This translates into CASSSGVTGGETQYF.

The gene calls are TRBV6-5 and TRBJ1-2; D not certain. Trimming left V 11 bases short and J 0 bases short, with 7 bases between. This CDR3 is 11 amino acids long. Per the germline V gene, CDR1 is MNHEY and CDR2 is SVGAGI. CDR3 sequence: CASRANYGYTF. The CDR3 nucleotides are TGTGCCTCCCGGGCTAACTATGGCTACACCTTC.

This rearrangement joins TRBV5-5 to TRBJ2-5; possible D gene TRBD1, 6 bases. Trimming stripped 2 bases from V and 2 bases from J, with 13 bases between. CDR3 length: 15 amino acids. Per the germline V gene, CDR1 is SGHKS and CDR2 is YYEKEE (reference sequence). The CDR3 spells CASSFWRGQQETQYF. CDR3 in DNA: TGTGCCAGCAGCTTCTGGAGAGGACAGCAAGAGACCCAGTACTTC.

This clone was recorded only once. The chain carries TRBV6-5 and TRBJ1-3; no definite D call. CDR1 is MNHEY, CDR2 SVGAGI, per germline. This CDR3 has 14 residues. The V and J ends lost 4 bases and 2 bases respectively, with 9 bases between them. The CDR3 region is CASSFQVPGNTIYF. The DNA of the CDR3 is TGTGCCAGCAGTTTTCAGGTCCCTGGAAACACCATATATTTT.

This chain's CDR3 is CASSHTWEGGTEAFF. As DNA, the CDR3 is TGTGCCAGCAGCCATACCTGGGAAGGGGGCACTGAAGCTTTCTTT. This rearrangement joins TRBV16 to TRBJ1-1, with a weak D call TRBD1 (6 bases). The CDR3 loop spans 15 amino acids. V dropped 3 bases and J dropped 4 bases, with 15 bases sitting between them. Germline values: CDR1 KGHSY, CDR2 FQNENV.

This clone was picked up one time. CDR3 sequence: CASSIKLYNEQFF. CDR3 sequence (DNA): TGTGCCAGTAGTATAAAGCTCTACAATGAGCAGTTCTTC. This chain uses TRBV19 with TRBJ2-1; D not certain. CDR1 is LNHDA, CDR2 SQIVND, per germline (reference sequence). The CDR3 is made up of 13 amino acids. V lost 2 bases, J lost 3 bases, and 5 bases lay in between. The variable domain in full, with the rest retrieved from reference TRBV19 and TRBJ2-1, is DGGITQSPKYLFRKEGQNVTLSCEQNLNHDAMYWYRQDPGQGLRLIYYSQIVNDFQKGDIAEGYSVSREKKESFPLTVTSAQKNPTAFYLCASSIKLYNEQFFGPGTRLTVL.

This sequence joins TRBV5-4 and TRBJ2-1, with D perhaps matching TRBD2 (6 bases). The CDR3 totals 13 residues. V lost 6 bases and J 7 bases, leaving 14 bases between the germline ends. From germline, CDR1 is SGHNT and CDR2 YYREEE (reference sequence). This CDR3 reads CASTKGGGNEQFF. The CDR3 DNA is TGTGCCAGCACCAAGGGAGGAGGAAATGAGCAGTTCTTC.

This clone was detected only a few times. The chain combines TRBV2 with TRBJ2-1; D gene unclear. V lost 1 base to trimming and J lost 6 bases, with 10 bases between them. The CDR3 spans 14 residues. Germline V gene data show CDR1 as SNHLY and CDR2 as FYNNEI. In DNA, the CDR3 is TGTGCCAGCAGTGAAGGGTGGCTCTCCAATGAGCAGTTCTTC. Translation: CASSEGWLSNEQFF.

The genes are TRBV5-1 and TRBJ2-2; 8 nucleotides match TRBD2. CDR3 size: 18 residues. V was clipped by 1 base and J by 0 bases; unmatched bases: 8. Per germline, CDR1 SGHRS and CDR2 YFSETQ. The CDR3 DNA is TGCGCCAGCAGCTTGTCCAGGCGGGGGGCCGCGAACACCGGGGAGCTGTTTTTT. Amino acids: CASSLSRRGAANTGELFF.

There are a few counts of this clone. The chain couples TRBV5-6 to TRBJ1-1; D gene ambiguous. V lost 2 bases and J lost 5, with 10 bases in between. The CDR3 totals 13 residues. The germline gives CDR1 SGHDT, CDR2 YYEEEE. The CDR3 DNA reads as TGTGCCAGCAGCTTTGGCGGTAGGACTGAAGCTTTCTTT. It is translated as CASSFGGRTEAFF. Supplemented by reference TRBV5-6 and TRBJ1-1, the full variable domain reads DAGVTQSPTHLIKTRGQQVTLRCSPKSGHDTVSWYQQALGQGPQFIFQYYEEEERQRGNFPDRFSGHQFPNYSSELNVNALLLGDSALYLCASSFGGRTEAFFGQGTRLTVV.